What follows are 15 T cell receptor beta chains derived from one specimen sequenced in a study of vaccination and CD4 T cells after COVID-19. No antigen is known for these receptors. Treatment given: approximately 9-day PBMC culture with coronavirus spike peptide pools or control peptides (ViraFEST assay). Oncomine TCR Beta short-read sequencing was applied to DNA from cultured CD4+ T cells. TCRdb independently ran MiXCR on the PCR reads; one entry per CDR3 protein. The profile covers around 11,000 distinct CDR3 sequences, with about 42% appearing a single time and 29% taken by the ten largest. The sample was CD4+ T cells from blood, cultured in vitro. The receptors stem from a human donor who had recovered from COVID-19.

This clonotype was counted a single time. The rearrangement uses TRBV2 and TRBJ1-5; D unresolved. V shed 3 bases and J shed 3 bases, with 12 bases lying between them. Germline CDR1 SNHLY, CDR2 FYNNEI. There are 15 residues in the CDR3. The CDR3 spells CASSEGDGFNQPQHF. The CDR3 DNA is TGTGCCAGCAGTGAGGGAGATGGATTCAATCAGCCCCAGCATTTT.

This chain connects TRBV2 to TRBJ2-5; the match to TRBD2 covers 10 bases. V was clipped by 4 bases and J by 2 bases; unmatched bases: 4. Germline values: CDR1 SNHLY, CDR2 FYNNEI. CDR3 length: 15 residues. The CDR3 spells CASSVASGRQETQYF. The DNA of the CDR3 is TGTGCCAGCAGTGTAGCTAGCGGGAGACAAGAGACCCAGTACTTC.

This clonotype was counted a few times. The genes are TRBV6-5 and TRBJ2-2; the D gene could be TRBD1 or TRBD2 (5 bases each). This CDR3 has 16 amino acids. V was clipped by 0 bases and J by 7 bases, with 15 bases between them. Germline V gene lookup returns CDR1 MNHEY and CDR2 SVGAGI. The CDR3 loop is CASSYSIRGAGGELFF. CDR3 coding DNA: TGTGCCAGCAGTTACTCGATAAGAGGGGCCGGCGGGGAGCTGTTTTTT.

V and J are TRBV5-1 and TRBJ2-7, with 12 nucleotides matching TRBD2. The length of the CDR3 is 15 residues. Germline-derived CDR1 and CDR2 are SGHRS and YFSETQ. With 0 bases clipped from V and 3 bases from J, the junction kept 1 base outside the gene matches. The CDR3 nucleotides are TGCGCCAGCAGCTTGGCTAGCGGGGGGGACTACGAGCAGTACTTC. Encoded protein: CASSLASGGDYEQYF.

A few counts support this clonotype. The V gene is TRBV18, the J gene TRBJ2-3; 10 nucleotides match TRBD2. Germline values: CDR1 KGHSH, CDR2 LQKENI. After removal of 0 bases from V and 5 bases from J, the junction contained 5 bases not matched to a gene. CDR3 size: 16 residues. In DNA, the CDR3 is TGTGCCAGCTCACCACCCAGCGGGGGGGCAATAGATACGCAGTATTTT. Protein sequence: CASSPPSGGAIDTQYF.

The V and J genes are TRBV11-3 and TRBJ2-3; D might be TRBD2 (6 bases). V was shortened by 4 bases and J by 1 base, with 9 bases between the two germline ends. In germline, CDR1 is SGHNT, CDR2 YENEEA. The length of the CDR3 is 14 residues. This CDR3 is CASSSGLGTDTQYF. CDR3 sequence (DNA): TGTGCCAGCAGCTCGGGACTTGGCACAGATACGCAGTATTTT.

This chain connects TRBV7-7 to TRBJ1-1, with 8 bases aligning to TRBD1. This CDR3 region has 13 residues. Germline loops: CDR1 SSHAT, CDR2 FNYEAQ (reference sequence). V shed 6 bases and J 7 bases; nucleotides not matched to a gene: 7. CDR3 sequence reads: CASSRDRTGEAFF. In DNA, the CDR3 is TGTGCCAGCAGTCGGGACAGGACGGGTGAAGCTTTCTTT.

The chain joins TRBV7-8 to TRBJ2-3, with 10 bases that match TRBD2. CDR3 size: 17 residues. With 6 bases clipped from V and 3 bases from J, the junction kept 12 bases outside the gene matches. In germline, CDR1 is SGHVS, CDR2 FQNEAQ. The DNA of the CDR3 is TGTGCCAGCAGATTTCGGGCTAGCGGGAGAAGGACAGATACGCAGTATTTT. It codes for CASRFRASGRRTDTQYF.

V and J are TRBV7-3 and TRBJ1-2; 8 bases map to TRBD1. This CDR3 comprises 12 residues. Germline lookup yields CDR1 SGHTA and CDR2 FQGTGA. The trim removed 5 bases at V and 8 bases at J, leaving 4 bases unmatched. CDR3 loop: CASSPDRVGYTF. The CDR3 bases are TGTGCCAGCAGCCCGGACAGGGTCGGCTACACCTTC.

As DNA, the CDR3 is TGTGCCAGCAGATCAAGCGGGGACAGAACTGAAGCTTTCTTT. Translation: CASRSSGDRTEAFF. The rearrangement joins TRBV7-2 to TRBJ1-1, with 7 bases aligning to TRBD1. The CDR3 totals 14 residues. With 6 bases clipped from V and 5 bases from J, the junction kept 9 bases outside the gene matches. Germline V CDR1 and CDR2: SGHTA, FQGNSA.

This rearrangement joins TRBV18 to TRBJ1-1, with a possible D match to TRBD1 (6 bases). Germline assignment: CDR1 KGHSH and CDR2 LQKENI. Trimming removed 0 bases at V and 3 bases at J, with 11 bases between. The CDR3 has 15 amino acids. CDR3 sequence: CASSPPGAADTEAFF. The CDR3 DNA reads TGTGCCAGCTCACCACCGGGGGCGGCTGACACTGAAGCTTTCTTT.

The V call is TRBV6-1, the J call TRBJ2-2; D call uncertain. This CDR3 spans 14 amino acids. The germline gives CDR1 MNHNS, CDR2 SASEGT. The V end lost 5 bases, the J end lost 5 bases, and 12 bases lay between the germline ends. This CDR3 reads CASSKRSVTGELFF. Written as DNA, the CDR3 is TGTGCCAGCAGTAAAAGGTCGGTTACCGGGGAGCTGTTTTTT.

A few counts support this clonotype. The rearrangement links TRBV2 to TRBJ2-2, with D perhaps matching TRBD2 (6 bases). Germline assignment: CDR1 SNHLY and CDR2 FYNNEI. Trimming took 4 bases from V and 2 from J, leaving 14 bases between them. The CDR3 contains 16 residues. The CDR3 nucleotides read TGTGCCAGCAGTGGTTCAGGGAGGTCCAACACCGGGGAGCTGTTTTTT. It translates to CASSGSGRSNTGELFF.

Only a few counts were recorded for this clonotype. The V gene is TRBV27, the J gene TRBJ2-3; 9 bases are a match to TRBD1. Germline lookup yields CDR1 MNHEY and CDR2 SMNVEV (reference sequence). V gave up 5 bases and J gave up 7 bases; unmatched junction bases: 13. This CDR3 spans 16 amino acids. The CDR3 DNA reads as TGTGCCAGCAGTCCCCACCGGGACAGGGAGGGGTATACGCAGTATTTT. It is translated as CASSPHRDREGYTQYF.

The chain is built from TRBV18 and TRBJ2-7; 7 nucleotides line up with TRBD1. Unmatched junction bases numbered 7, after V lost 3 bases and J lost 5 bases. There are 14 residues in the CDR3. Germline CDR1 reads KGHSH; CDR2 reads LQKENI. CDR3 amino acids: CASSPDRQGHEQYF. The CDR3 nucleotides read TGTGCCAGCTCACCTGATCGACAGGGACACGAGCAGTACTTC.